One sample yielded the 31 T cell receptor beta chains listed below, sequenced in a study of cytomegalovirus exposure and HLA in healthy donors. The PCR employed 60 Vbeta primers together with 13 Jbeta primers. Measured with immunoSEQ multiplex PCR; TCRdb has only the in-frame clones, and not every one. The sample shows around 140,000 clones, over 65% of them seen only once. Sequencing used PBMCs. These receptors all come from a male donor in good health and CMV-seronegative.

The chain recombines TRBV7-6 with TRBJ2-2, with 9 bases aligning to TRBD2. V lost 4 bases to trimming and J lost 7 bases; unmatched junction nucleotides: 7. This CDR3 is built from 15 residues. The germline V gene has CDR1 SGHVS and CDR2 FNYEAQ. CDR3 sequence: CASSSIAGEVGELFF. CDR3 DNA: TGTGCCAGCAGCTCCATAGCGGGAGAGGTCGGGGAGCTGTTTTTT.

The chain links TRBV5-6 to TRBJ2-7; TRBD2 matches 13 bases. The CDR3 has 17 amino acids. Per germline, CDR1 SGHDT and CDR2 YYEEEE. J gave up 2 bases and V 7 bases, and 12 bases lay outside the gene matches. The CDR3 DNA is TGTGCCAGCGCCGTACTAGCGGGAGGGCCTTTCCCCTACGAGCAGTACTTC. Translating gives CASAVLAGGPFPYEQYF.

The CDR3 here is CAIGQGSEQFF. CDR3 DNA: TGTGCCATCGGACAGGGGTCTGAGCAGTTCTTC. The rearrangement links TRBV19 to TRBJ2-1; 9 nucleotides match TRBD1. V trimming: 10 bases; J trimming: 9 bases; junction bases outside the gene matches: 4. Germline loops: CDR1 LNHDA, CDR2 SQIVND (reference sequence). The CDR3 consists of 11 residues.

This chain connects TRBV15 to TRBJ2-1; 11 nucleotides align to TRBD2. Germline V gene data show CDR1 as LNHNV and CDR2 as YYDKDF (reference sequence). The CDR3 runs to 14 residues. The J segment lost 7 bases and the V segment lost 5 bases, leaving 4 bases of the junction unmatched. The CDR3 bases are TGTGCCACCAGCGGACTAGCGGGCCTTAATGAGCAGTTCTTC. Residues: CATSGLAGLNEQFF.

The DNA of the CDR3 is TGTGCCACCGGGATAGGGGGGAACACTGAAGCTTTCTTT. Translation gives CATGIGGNTEAFF. The V call is TRBV19, the J call TRBJ1-1; TRBD1 is a possible D gene (6 bases). Looked up from germline, CDR1 is LNHDA and CDR2 is SQIVND (reference sequence). V was shortened by 10 bases and J by 1 base, with 13 bases between the two germline ends. The CDR3 is 13 amino acids.

This clone was recorded a few times. The rearrangement joins TRBV19 to TRBJ2-4, with TRBD2 matching 7 bases. CDR1 and CDR2 from the germline V gene are LNHDA and SQIVND (reference sequence). The CDR3 has 16 residues. J lost 0 bases, V lost 7 bases, and 9 bases had no gene match. CDR3 nucleotides: TGTGCCAGTAACTCCCGCGGGGAGGGAGCCAAAAACATTCAGTACTTC. This sequence encodes CASNSRGEGAKNIQYF.

V gene TRBV15 combines with J gene TRBJ2-7; TRBD2 matches at 7 bases. This CDR3 spans 17 amino acids. Germline V CDR1 and CDR2: LNHNV, YYDKDF (reference sequence). The J segment lost 3 bases and the V segment lost 0 bases, leaving 11 bases of the junction unmatched. The CDR3 loop reads CATSRDPKGAGDYEQYF. DNA for the CDR3: TGTGCCACCAGCAGAGATCCTAAAGGGGCGGGGGACTACGAGCAGTACTTC.

The chain couples TRBV25-1 to TRBJ1-2; possible D gene TRBD1, 6 bases. The germline V gene encodes CDR1 MGHDK and CDR2 SYGVNS. The V end lost 4 bases, the J end lost 7 bases, and 19 bases lay between the germline ends. This CDR3 has 15 amino acids. The CDR3 DNA follows: TGTGCCAGCAGTGCGGGGGGCCGGGGAGGAAGTGGCTACACCTTC. This gives the protein CASSAGGRGGSGYTF.

J is TRBJ2-5 and V is TRBV27, with D tentatively TRBD1 (6 bases). The J call is in doubt because the DNA end fits TRBJ2-7 better. Germline V lookup: CDR1 MNHEY, CDR2 SMNVEV (reference sequence). The CDR3 has 16 residues. Here the CDR3 DNA reads TGTGCCAGCATTCACTCAGCTGGGGCAGGGGCCTACGAGCAGTACTTC. Translation gives CASIHSAGAGAYEQYF.

The sample holds a few counts of this clone. The rearrangement links TRBV5-1 to TRBJ1-4; D is perhaps TRBD1 (6 bases). This CDR3 region has 14 residues. Per the germline V gene, CDR1 is SGHRS and CDR2 is YFSETQ. V lost 2 bases, J lost 10 bases, and 15 bases lay in between. The CDR3 DNA is TGCGCCAGCAGCTTCGGGGGGCGGCAGGGAAAACTGTTTTTT. Residues: CASSFGGRQGKLFF.

The chain couples TRBV6-7 to TRBJ2-7, with TRBD1 matching 8 bases. TRBV6-7 is sorted into the ORF group, with uncertain function. J lost 3 bases, V lost 2 bases, and 24 bases had no gene match. This CDR3 is built from 21 residues. The CDR3 spells CASSYLPQDRDEWPQIYEQYF. DNA for the CDR3: TGTGCCAGCAGTTACCTTCCTCAGGACAGGGATGAGTGGCCCCAAATCTACGAGCAGTACTTC.

This chain uses TRBV2 with TRBJ1-2, with no clear D. Trimming left V 6 bases short and J 5 bases short, with 13 bases between. CDR3 size: 13 residues. Germline-derived CDR1 and CDR2 are SNHLY and FYNNEI. CDR3 sequence reads: CASRSQTTYGYTF. The CDR3, as DNA: TGTGCCAGCAGGTCACAGACAACTTATGGCTACACCTTC.

V and J are TRBV10-2 and TRBJ2-1; TRBD2 agrees at 7 bases. J was trimmed by 9 bases and V by 4 bases; bases with no gene match: 15. CDR3 length equals 16 residues. Germline V lookup: CDR1 WSHSY, CDR2 SAAADI. The CDR3: CASSGETSLPRSEQFF. The CDR3 DNA sequence: TGCGCCAGCAGTGGGGAGACTAGCCTCCCTCGGAGTGAGCAGTTCTTC.

This chain links TRBV5-1 with TRBJ2-4, with D possibly being TRBD1 (7 bases). Germline V lookup: CDR1 SGHRS, CDR2 YFSETQ. This CDR3 region has 16 residues. V shed 0 bases and J shed 0 bases, with 10 bases lying between them. CDR3 in DNA: TGCGCCAGCAGCTTGGGCGGGACAGTAGCCAAAAACATTCAGTACTTC. This encodes CASSLGGTVAKNIQYF.

The rearrangement joins TRBV18 to TRBJ2-7; a possible D gene is TRBD1 (6 bases). V was shortened by 6 bases and J by 1 base, with 10 bases between the two germline ends. The CDR3 covers 13 residues. The V gene's germline CDR1 is KGHSH and CDR2 LQKENI. The CDR3: CASSEDRSYEQYF. As DNA, the CDR3 is TGTGCCAGCTCCGAGGACAGATCCTACGAGCAGTACTTC.

The chain carries TRBV5-6 and TRBJ2-1; D remains unclear. CDR3 length: 13 amino acids. Germline assignment: CDR1 SGHDT and CDR2 YYEEEE. Trimming stripped 4 bases from V and 4 bases from J, with 9 bases between. The CDR3 nucleotides are TGTGCCAGCAGCCCTGACGGGTACAATGAGCAGTTCTTC. Protein: CASSPDGYNEQFF.

V is TRBV7-9 and J is TRBJ2-3; 11 nucleotides line up with TRBD1. Germline-derived CDR1 and CDR2 are SEHNR and FQNEAQ (reference sequence). The CDR3 runs 14 residues. V lost 5 bases, J lost 5 bases, and 3 bases stayed unmatched. CDR3 bases: TGTGCCAGCAGCCCCGGGACAGGGGGAGATACGCAGTATTTT. Amino acid sequence: CASSPGTGGDTQYF.

The V gene is TRBV7-8, the J gene TRBJ2-2; 8 positions match TRBD2. Trimming removed 5 bases from V and 1 base from J; junction bases left unmatched: 6. This CDR3 is built from 16 residues. Per the germline V gene, CDR1 is SGHVS and CDR2 is FQNEAQ. CDR3 amino acids: CASSRTSFLNTGELFF. Here the CDR3 DNA reads TGTGCCAGCAGCCGGACTAGCTTCCTGAACACCGGGGAGCTGTTTTTT.

This clone was found a few times. The gene calls are TRBV5-1 and TRBJ2-3, with TRBD2 identical over 7 bases. This CDR3 spans 16 amino acids. Germline V lookup: CDR1 SGHRS, CDR2 YFSETQ. V was pared by 4 bases and J by 0 bases, with 8 bases of the junction left unmatched. This chain's CDR3 is CASSPGASGSTDTQYF. The CDR3, as DNA: TGCGCCAGCAGCCCTGGGGCTAGCGGAAGCACAGATACGCAGTATTTT.

This clone was observed once. The V gene is TRBV6-5, the J gene TRBJ2-3; no clear D. Germline values: CDR1 MNHEY, CDR2 SVGAGI. This CDR3 spans 14 amino acids. V lost 6 bases and J 1 base, leaving 11 bases between the germline ends. CDR3 nucleotides: TGTGCCAGCAGAAAAGACACAGGCACAGATACGCAGTATTTT. Translating gives CASRKDTGTDTQYF.

There are a few counts of this clone. The gene calls are TRBV5-8 and TRBJ2-7, with 9 bases matching TRBD2. Looked up from germline, CDR1 is SGHTS and CDR2 is YDEGEE. The CDR3 is 15 residues long. Trimming took 4 bases from V and 0 from J; bases not matched to a gene: 5. The CDR3 protein is CASSPTSGASYEQYF. CDR3 in DNA: TGTGCCAGCAGCCCGACTAGCGGTGCCTCCTACGAGCAGTACTTC.

The genes are TRBV30 and TRBJ2-3; 8 positions agree with TRBD2. The J segment lost 0 bases and the V segment lost 5 bases, leaving 4 bases of the junction unmatched. CDR1 and CDR2 from the germline V gene are GTSNPN and SVGIG (reference sequence). This CDR3 is 14 amino acids long. The CDR3 protein is CAWGGRISTDTQYF. The CDR3, as DNA: TGTGCCTGGGGCGGGAGGATTAGCACAGATACGCAGTATTTT.

V gene TRBV27 combines with J gene TRBJ2-1, with unresolved D. The CDR3 extends over 15 amino acids. Germline assignment: CDR1 MNHEY and CDR2 SMNVEV (reference sequence). Between the trimmed V and J ends, which lost 3 bases and 0 bases, there was a span of 9 bases. As DNA, the CDR3 is TGTGCCAGCAGTTTGGCAGGCCCCTCCTACAATGAGCAGTTCTTC. Translation gives CASSLAGPSYNEQFF.

The chain links TRBV7-2 to TRBJ1-2, with a weak D call TRBD1 (6 bases). The CDR3 runs 16 residues. Germline CDR1 SGHTA, CDR2 FQGNSA. V was shortened by 1 base and J by 4 bases, with 16 bases between the two germline ends. The CDR3: CASSLVATGSLYGYTF. For the CDR3, the DNA is TGTGCCAGCAGCTTAGTAGCGACAGGCTCACTCTATGGCTACACCTTC.

The chain has TRBV29-1 and TRBJ2-3; 8 bases are a match to TRBD2. V dropped 5 bases and J dropped 3; count of bases not matched to a gene: 7. CDR1 is SQVTM, CDR2 ANQGSEA, per germline. The CDR3 covers 14 residues. The CDR3 DNA reads as TGCAGCGTTCGGTTAGCGGGACGGACAGATACGCAGTATTTT. Amino acid sequence: CSVRLAGRTDTQYF.

The V and J genes are TRBV9 and TRBJ2-7; a weak D match, TRBD1 (5 bases). This CDR3 has 14 amino acids. CDR1 and CDR2 (germline): SGDLS, YYNGEE. The V and J ends lost 4 bases and 7 bases respectively, with 18 bases between them. The CDR3 region has the DNA TGTGCCAGCAGCTTTCGACAGTCAGCTGAGGAGCAGTACTTC. Its translation: CASSFRQSAEEQYF.

This chain joins TRBV19 and TRBJ1-2; 7 nucleotides line up with TRBD1. The CDR3 runs to 13 residues. The trim removed 6 bases at V and 5 bases at J, leaving 6 bases unmatched. From germline, CDR1 is LNHDA and CDR2 SQIVND (reference sequence). CDR3 nucleotides: TGTGCCAGTAGCGCCGGGACAGTATATGGCTACACCTTC. Protein product: CASSAGTVYGYTF.

J is TRBJ2-1 and V is TRBV4-3, with TRBD2 matching 7 bases. Germline values: CDR1 LGHNA, CDR2 YSLEER. J was trimmed by 2 bases and V by 0 bases; bases with no gene match: 4. The CDR3 contains 16 residues. The CDR3 region is CASSQDPSGTYNEQFF. As DNA, the CDR3 is TGCGCCAGCAGCCAAGATCCTAGCGGAACCTACAATGAGCAGTTCTTC.

The chain employs TRBV27 and TRBJ2-3; D might be TRBD2 (6 bases). The CDR3 extends over 13 amino acids. Trimming removed 3 bases at V and 3 bases at J, with 7 bases between. Germline lookup yields CDR1 MNHEY and CDR2 SMNVEV (reference sequence). In DNA form, the CDR3 reads TGTGCCAGCAGTTTGGAGGGAACAGATACGCAGTATTTT. It yields the protein CASSLEGTDTQYF.

The V call is TRBV15, the J call TRBJ2-5; D remains unclear. Per germline, CDR1 LNHNV and CDR2 YYDKDF (reference sequence). The CDR3 contains 15 residues. The ends were cut back, 0 bases at V and 4 bases at J, with 12 bases in the middle. CDR3 amino acids: CATSRDRSLGETQYF. The CDR3 bases are TGTGCCACCAGCAGAGATCGAAGCCTAGGAGAGACCCAGTACTTC.

Here the CDR3 reads CASSRRLQGNIRNEQFF. The CDR3 DNA sequence: TGTGCCAGTAGTCGCCGGTTACAGGGGAATATTCGCAATGAGCAGTTCTTC. The chain employs TRBV19 and TRBJ2-1; TRBD1 matches at 7 bases. The CDR3 has 17 amino acids. The germline V gene encodes CDR1 LNHDA and CDR2 SQIVND (reference sequence). J lost 6 bases, V lost 5 bases, and 16 bases had no gene match.